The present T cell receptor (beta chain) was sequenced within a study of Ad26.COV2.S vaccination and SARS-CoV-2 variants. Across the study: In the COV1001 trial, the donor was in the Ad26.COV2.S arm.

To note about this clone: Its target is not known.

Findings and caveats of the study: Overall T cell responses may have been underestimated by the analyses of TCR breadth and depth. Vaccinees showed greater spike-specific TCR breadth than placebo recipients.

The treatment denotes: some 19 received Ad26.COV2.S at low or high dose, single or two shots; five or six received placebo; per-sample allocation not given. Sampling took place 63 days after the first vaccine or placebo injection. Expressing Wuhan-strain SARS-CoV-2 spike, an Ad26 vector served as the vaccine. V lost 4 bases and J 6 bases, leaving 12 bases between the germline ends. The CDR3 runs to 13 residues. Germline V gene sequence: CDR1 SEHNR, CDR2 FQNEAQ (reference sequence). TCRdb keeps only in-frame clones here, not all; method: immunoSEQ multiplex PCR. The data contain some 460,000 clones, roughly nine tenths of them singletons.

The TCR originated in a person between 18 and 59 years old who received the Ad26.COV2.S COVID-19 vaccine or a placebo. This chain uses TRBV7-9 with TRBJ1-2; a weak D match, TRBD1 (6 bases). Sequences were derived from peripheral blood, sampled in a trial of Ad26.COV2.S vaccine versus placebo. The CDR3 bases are TGTGCCAGCAGCTGGGGGCTTTTTGATGGCTACACCTTC. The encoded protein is CASSWGLFDGYTF.